This TCR beta chain was captured in a study of T-cell reconstitution after alpha-beta-depleted transplantation in children. Unique molecular identifiers were used to barcode this TCRbeta library. TCRdb redid the calling of the PCR reads with MiXCR, one entry per CDR3 protein. Of tens of thousands of distinct CDR3 sequences in the sample, about a tenth are singletons; the top ten hold about 25%. Notes on the study in general: Reported findings indicate that, about two months after transplant, alpha-beta T cells came from several hundred expanded clones, which were derived from non-depleted graft cells. The high TCRbeta diversity at day 60 in some patients came from surviving recipient T cells and thymic progenitors. Most T-cell counts and diversity one year after the transplant came from T cells that were newly produced.

The CDR3 loop spans 15 amino acids. In germline, CDR1 is MNHEY, CDR2 SMNVEV (reference sequence). Trimming removed 5 bases from V and 5 bases from J, with 18 bases in between. In this sample, this clonotype turned up many times. Its cognate antigen is unknown. The V gene is TRBV27, the J gene TRBJ2-5, with D perhaps matching TRBD2 (6 bases). The TCR sequence derives from a male patient aged 2 to 10 who had a stem cell transplant for chronic granulomatous disease, so the T cells may come from the graft donor. The sample was PBMCs, mostly from graft donor cells, taken 60 days after TCRalphabeta/CD19-depleted stem cell transplant. CDR3 amino acids: CASSAGTSPWETQYF. The CDR3, as DNA: TGTGCCAGCAGTGCCGGGACTTCCCCTTGGGAGACCCAGTACTTC.